The 12 T cell receptor beta chains below were found in one sample sequenced in a study of graft-versus-host responses after intestinal transplantation. These TCRs are of unknown antigen specificity. The repertoire was sequenced with immunoSEQ multiplex PCR; TCRdb's copy has only in-frame clones and lacks some. Among 140,000 or so clones listed, around 90% were seen once. The source material was unstimulated CD4+ T cells sorted from spleen or lymph node cells, sampled before intestinal transplant. These TCRs come from a human donor who received an intestinal transplant.

J is TRBJ2-5 and V is TRBV28; D is unclear. The length of the CDR3 is 12 residues. Trimming removed 0 bases at V and 11 bases at J, with 10 bases between. Germline V gene data show CDR1 as MDHEN and CDR2 as SYDVKM. CDR3 coding DNA: TGTGCCAGCAGTTTATGGGCAAATGAGCAGTACTTC. Translated: CASSLWANEQYF.

V is TRBV7-3 and J is TRBJ2-1; 12 bases are shared with TRBD2. With 1 base clipped from V and 2 bases from J, the junction kept 9 bases outside the gene matches. The V gene's germline CDR1 is SGHTA and CDR2 FQGTGA. The length of the CDR3 is 19 residues. CDR3 sequence reads: CASSLNPSGREAAYNEQFF. The CDR3 coding sequence is TGTGCCAGCAGCTTAAACCCTAGCGGGAGGGAGGCCGCCTACAATGAGCAGTTCTTC.

V and J are TRBV19 and TRBJ2-6; D perhaps matches TRBD1 (5 bases). Trimming left V 6 bases short and J 4 bases short, with 13 bases between. The germline V gene encodes CDR1 LNHDA and CDR2 SQIVND (reference sequence). The CDR3 is made up of 15 amino acids. The CDR3 loop is CASSSRAVGANVLTF. The CDR3 DNA reads TGTGCCAGTAGCAGCAGGGCAGTAGGGGCCAACGTCCTGACTTTC.

This chain connects TRBV7-9 to TRBJ2-1; no definite D call. The CDR3 is made up of 13 amino acids. V was shortened by 5 bases and J by 8 bases, with 13 bases between the two germline ends. Germline values: CDR1 SEHNR, CDR2 FQNEAQ (reference sequence). The CDR3 here is CASSQTIVYEQFF. CDR3 nucleotides: TGTGCCAGCAGCCAAACCATAGTCTATGAGCAGTTCTTC.

The chain joins TRBV5-4 to TRBJ2-1; D gene unclear. The germline gives CDR1 SGHNT, CDR2 YYREEE (reference sequence). The CDR3 length is 15 residues. The germline V and J ends were trimmed by 0 bases and 6 bases, with 13 bases remaining between them. The CDR3 spells CASSLGSPGVNEQFF. The CDR3 DNA reads as TGTGCCAGCAGCTTGGGTAGCCCTGGGGTCAATGAGCAGTTCTTC.

V is TRBV7-8 and J is TRBJ1-5; no clear D gene. The CDR3 length is 13 residues. Trimming took off 1 base at V and 4 bases at J, with 5 bases between the two ends. Germline V gene sequence: CDR1 SGHVS, CDR2 FQNEAQ. The CDR3 reads CASSLVTNQPQHF. CDR3 DNA sequence: TGTGCCAGCAGCTTAGTAACGAATCAGCCCCAGCATTTT.

The chain recombines TRBV28 with TRBJ2-5; maybe TRBD2 (6 bases). The CDR3 has 17 amino acids. V was shortened by 7 bases and J by 0 bases, with 21 bases between the two germline ends. Germline V gene lookup returns CDR1 MDHEN and CDR2 SYDVKM. In nucleotides, the CDR3 is TGTGCCAGCACCTTGGGTGGCGGGATCTGGTACCAAGAGACCCAGTACTTC. Residues: CASTLGGGIWYQETQYF.

As DNA, the CDR3 is TGTGCCAGCAGCTTAGCGGGGGGACAGGGGGACCTCGAGCAGTACTTC. Amino acids: CASSLAGGQGDLEQYF. The chain joins TRBV7-2 to TRBJ2-7; TRBD1 matches 11 bases. V lost 0 bases to trimming and J lost 6 bases; unmatched junction nucleotides: 7. This CDR3 region has 16 residues. From germline, CDR1 is SGHTA and CDR2 FQGNSA.

This chain connects TRBV6-6 to TRBJ1-6, with a possible D match to TRBD1 (6 bases). The CDR3 runs 12 residues. Deletions cut 6 bases from V and 10 bases from J, with 10 bases between. CDR1 and CDR2 (germline): MNHNY, SVGAGI (reference sequence). DNA of the CDR3: TGTGCCAGCAGGGTACAGGGCTCACCCCTCCACTTT. Translating gives CASRVQGSPLHF.

V and J are TRBV5-1 and TRBJ2-3; TRBD1 agrees at 10 bases. CDR1 and CDR2 from the germline V gene are SGHRS and YFSETQ. The CDR3 has 16 amino acids. Unmatched junction bases numbered 4, after V lost 0 bases and J lost 3 bases. The CDR3 nucleotides read TGCGCCAGCAGCTTGGTCAGGGACAGGGGAACAGATACGCAGTATTTT. As protein: CASSLVRDRGTDTQYF. Variable domain in full (rest from reference TRBV5-1 and TRBJ2-3): KAGVTQTPRYLIKTRGQQVTLSCSPISGHRSVSWYQQTPGQGLQFLFEYFSETQRNKGNFPGRFSGRQFSNSRSEMNVSTLELGDSALYLCASSLVRDRGTDTQYFGPGTRLTVL.

The chain carries TRBV5-1 and TRBJ2-3; D unclear. The V gene's germline CDR1 is SGHRS and CDR2 YFSETQ. This CDR3 spans 13 amino acids. V dropped 4 bases and J dropped 0 bases, with 6 bases sitting between them. The CDR3 coding sequence is TGCGCCAGCAGCGCCCAGAGCACAGATACGCAGTATTTT. It specifies CASSAQSTDTQYF.

The chain joins TRBV4-2 to TRBJ1-6; no clear D gene. Germline CDR1 LGHNA, CDR2 YNFKEQ. CDR3 length: 17 amino acids. Trimming took 0 bases from V and 0 from J, leaving 9 bases between them. The CDR3 sequence: CASSQESASSYNSPLHF. The CDR3 coding sequence is TGTGCCAGCAGCCAAGAGTCAGCTAGCTCCTATAATTCACCCCTCCACTTT.